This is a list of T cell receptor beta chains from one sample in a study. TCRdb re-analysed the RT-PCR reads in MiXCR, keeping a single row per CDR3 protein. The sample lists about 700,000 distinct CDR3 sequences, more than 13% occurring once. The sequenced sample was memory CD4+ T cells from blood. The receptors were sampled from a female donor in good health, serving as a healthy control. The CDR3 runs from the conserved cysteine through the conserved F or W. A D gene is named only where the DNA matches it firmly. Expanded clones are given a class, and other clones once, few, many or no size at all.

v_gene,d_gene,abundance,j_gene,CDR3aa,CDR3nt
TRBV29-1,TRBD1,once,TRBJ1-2,CSVFPGTGANYGYTF,TGCAGCGTTTTCCCCGGGACAGGGGCAAACTATGGCTACACCTTC
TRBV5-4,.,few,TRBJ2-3,CASSTQDSTDTQYF,TGTGCCAGCAGCACCCAAGATAGCACAGATACGCAGTATTTT
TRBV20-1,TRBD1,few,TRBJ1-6,CSARTGVSYNSPLHF,TGCAGTGCTAGAACAGGGGTGTCCTATAATTCACCCCTCCACTTT
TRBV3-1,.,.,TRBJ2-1,CASSQEWPLYNEQLF,TGTGCCAGCAGCCAAGAGTGGCCGCTGTACAATGAGCAGTTATTC
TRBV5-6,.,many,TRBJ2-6,CASSDGPSGANVLTF,TGTGCCAGCAGCGACGGCCCCTCTGGGGCCAACGTCCTGACTTTC
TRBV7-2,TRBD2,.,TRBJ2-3,CASRGGGVGDTQYF,TGTGCCAGCAGAGGCGGGGGGGTAGGAGATACGCAGTATTTT
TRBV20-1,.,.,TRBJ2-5,CSAREGHEETQYF,TGCAGTGCTAGAGAAGGACACGAAGAGACCCAGTACTTC
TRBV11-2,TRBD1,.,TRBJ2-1,CASSLTDRADEQFF,TGTGCCAGCAGCCTAACCGACAGGGCGGATGAGCAGTTCTTC
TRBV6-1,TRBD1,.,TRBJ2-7,CARSKPGQGARNEQYF,TGTGCCCGCAGTAAACCGGGACAGGGGGCTAGGAACGAGCAGTACTTC
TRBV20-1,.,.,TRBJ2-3,CSAPPIVSGGTDTQYF,TGCAGTGCTCCCCCAATCGTGAGTGGCGGCACAGATACGCAGTATTTT
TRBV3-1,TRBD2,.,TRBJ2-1,CASSFTSGSWQFF,TGTGCCAGCAGCTTTACTAGCGGGAGTTGGCAGTTCTTC
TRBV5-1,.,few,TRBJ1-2,CASSGTGDDYGYTF,TGCGCCAGCAGCGGAACGGGAGATGACTATGGCTACACCTTC
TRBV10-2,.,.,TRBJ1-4,CASRHGRTTNEKLFF,TGCGCCAGCAGGCATGGCAGGACAACTAATGAAAAACTGTTTTTT
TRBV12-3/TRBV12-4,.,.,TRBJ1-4,CASSLTGSREKLFF,TGTGCCAGCAGCCTGACAGGTTCCCGAGAAAAACTGTTTTTT
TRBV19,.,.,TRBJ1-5,CAKPGDNQPQHF,TGTGCCAAGCCCGGGGACAATCAGCCCCAGCATTTT
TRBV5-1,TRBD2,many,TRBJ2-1,CASSLGSGGADEQFF,TGCGCCAGCAGCTTGGGTAGCGGGGGGGCTGATGAGCAGTTCTTC